This T cell receptor beta chain originates from a study of T cell repertoires in breast cancer (dated by TCRdb to about 2016). Regarding the study in general: Samples profiled in the study came from tumors, lymph nodes and peripheral blood lymphocytes of breast cancer patients, along with peripheral blood from healthy control donors. Because breast cancer has a low mutational burden and common mutations are rare, the study reasoned that TCRs shared between breast cancer patients would target shared antigens. Controls included nine healthy donors of an age range similar to the patients. Sequencing yielded on average roughly 500,000 sequences per sample and 9.5 to 10 reads per input cell. Tumor-free lymph nodes were processed with no enzymatic digestion, and blood samples were separated using Ficoll. The majority of the 20 or so patient tumors analyzed for shared TCRs were ER+/PR+. After being minced and digested with Liberase and DNase, tumors and tumor-involved lymph nodes were passed through 70-um and 40-um filters. What the study reported, not specific to this receptor: Discarding singleton TCRs and sampling only part of each tumor may have missed genuine antitumor clones. Because transcript abundance and primer differences skewed clone recovery, emulsion RT-PCR was regarded as qualitative rather than quantitative. Shared TCRs were encoded by various nucleotide sequences, which suggests selection and expansion based on antigen. TRBV7 predominance was observed among shared TCRs, which possibly reflected tumor recognition or mispriming bias from eight TRBV7 primers. Compared with tumor-free nodes, tumor-involved sentinel lymph nodes shared about fourfold more TCRs with matched tumor repertoires (around 8.2% versus 1.8%). Around 20 TCR pairs were shared across seven or more patient tumors and were rarely found in control blood, which suggests possible tumor specificity.

A remark on this clonotype: This receptor's antigen is unknown. No quality values exist for individual bases; no much larger clone is one base distant.

The library was prepared using emulsion pairing. Unpaired genes were suppressed by a second nested PCR with blocking oligos, after which a third nested PCR added Illumina adaptors and barcodes. Between roughly 5,000 and 280,000 T cells, along with C-region, Stepout and V-region primers, were included in each emulsion RT-PCR master mix. Emulsions were generated with the Micellula Emulsion and Purification Kit, and RT-PCR used Qiagen OneStep RT-PCR reagents. Pooled libraries were sequenced on an Illumina MiSeq with paired-end 2 x 250 reads. In the original analysis: In Galaxy, read pairs were joined and then clipped at the engineered overlap into separate alpha and beta files, and any unclipped reads were discarded. To assign alpha-beta pairs, the researchers used CompleteTCR, a MiTCR-based pipeline that relies on an R script to link chains sharing read cluster identifiers. TCR sequences seen only once, which were about 1-3.4%, were removed as potential sequencing errors. Using fastp at Q25 and MiXCR, TCRdb reprocessed the public reads and kept productive beta chains. Duplicate CDR3 protein sequences are folded into a single record with the most common DNA and genes. These V and J calls rely on TCRdb rather than the paper's analysis. The sample yields approximately 40,000 distinct CDR3 sequences; 45% were counted once. Together, the top ten hold around 60% of the sample.

From the cysteine through the phenylalanine, the CDR3 covers 12 amino acids. Only the CDR3 portion is preserved as DNA: 36 bases, with reading frame beginning at the first base. V and J are truncated by 4 bases and 6 bases respectively, leaving an intervening sequence of 7 bases. Per the germline V gene, SNHLY is the CDR1 and FYNNEI is the CDR2. To analyze paired alpha-beta TCRs of CD8+ T cells, the study used an expanded emulsion RT-PCR method with primers covering all TCR V genes. Before emulsion RT-PCR, CD8+ T cells were isolated using a CD8 positive selection kit and then incubated overnight in approximately 10 IU/mL IL-2.

The chain was built from TRBV2 and TRBJ2-1, and the D gene may be TRBD2, 5 bases matching. This receptor was obtained from a pool of human donors with breast cancer or a healthy control (not recorded which). The sequencing input was CD8+ T cells. CDR3 protein: CASSGAGNEQFF. Read as DNA, the sequence is TGTGCCAGCAGTGGGGCGGGCAATGAGCAGTTCTTC.